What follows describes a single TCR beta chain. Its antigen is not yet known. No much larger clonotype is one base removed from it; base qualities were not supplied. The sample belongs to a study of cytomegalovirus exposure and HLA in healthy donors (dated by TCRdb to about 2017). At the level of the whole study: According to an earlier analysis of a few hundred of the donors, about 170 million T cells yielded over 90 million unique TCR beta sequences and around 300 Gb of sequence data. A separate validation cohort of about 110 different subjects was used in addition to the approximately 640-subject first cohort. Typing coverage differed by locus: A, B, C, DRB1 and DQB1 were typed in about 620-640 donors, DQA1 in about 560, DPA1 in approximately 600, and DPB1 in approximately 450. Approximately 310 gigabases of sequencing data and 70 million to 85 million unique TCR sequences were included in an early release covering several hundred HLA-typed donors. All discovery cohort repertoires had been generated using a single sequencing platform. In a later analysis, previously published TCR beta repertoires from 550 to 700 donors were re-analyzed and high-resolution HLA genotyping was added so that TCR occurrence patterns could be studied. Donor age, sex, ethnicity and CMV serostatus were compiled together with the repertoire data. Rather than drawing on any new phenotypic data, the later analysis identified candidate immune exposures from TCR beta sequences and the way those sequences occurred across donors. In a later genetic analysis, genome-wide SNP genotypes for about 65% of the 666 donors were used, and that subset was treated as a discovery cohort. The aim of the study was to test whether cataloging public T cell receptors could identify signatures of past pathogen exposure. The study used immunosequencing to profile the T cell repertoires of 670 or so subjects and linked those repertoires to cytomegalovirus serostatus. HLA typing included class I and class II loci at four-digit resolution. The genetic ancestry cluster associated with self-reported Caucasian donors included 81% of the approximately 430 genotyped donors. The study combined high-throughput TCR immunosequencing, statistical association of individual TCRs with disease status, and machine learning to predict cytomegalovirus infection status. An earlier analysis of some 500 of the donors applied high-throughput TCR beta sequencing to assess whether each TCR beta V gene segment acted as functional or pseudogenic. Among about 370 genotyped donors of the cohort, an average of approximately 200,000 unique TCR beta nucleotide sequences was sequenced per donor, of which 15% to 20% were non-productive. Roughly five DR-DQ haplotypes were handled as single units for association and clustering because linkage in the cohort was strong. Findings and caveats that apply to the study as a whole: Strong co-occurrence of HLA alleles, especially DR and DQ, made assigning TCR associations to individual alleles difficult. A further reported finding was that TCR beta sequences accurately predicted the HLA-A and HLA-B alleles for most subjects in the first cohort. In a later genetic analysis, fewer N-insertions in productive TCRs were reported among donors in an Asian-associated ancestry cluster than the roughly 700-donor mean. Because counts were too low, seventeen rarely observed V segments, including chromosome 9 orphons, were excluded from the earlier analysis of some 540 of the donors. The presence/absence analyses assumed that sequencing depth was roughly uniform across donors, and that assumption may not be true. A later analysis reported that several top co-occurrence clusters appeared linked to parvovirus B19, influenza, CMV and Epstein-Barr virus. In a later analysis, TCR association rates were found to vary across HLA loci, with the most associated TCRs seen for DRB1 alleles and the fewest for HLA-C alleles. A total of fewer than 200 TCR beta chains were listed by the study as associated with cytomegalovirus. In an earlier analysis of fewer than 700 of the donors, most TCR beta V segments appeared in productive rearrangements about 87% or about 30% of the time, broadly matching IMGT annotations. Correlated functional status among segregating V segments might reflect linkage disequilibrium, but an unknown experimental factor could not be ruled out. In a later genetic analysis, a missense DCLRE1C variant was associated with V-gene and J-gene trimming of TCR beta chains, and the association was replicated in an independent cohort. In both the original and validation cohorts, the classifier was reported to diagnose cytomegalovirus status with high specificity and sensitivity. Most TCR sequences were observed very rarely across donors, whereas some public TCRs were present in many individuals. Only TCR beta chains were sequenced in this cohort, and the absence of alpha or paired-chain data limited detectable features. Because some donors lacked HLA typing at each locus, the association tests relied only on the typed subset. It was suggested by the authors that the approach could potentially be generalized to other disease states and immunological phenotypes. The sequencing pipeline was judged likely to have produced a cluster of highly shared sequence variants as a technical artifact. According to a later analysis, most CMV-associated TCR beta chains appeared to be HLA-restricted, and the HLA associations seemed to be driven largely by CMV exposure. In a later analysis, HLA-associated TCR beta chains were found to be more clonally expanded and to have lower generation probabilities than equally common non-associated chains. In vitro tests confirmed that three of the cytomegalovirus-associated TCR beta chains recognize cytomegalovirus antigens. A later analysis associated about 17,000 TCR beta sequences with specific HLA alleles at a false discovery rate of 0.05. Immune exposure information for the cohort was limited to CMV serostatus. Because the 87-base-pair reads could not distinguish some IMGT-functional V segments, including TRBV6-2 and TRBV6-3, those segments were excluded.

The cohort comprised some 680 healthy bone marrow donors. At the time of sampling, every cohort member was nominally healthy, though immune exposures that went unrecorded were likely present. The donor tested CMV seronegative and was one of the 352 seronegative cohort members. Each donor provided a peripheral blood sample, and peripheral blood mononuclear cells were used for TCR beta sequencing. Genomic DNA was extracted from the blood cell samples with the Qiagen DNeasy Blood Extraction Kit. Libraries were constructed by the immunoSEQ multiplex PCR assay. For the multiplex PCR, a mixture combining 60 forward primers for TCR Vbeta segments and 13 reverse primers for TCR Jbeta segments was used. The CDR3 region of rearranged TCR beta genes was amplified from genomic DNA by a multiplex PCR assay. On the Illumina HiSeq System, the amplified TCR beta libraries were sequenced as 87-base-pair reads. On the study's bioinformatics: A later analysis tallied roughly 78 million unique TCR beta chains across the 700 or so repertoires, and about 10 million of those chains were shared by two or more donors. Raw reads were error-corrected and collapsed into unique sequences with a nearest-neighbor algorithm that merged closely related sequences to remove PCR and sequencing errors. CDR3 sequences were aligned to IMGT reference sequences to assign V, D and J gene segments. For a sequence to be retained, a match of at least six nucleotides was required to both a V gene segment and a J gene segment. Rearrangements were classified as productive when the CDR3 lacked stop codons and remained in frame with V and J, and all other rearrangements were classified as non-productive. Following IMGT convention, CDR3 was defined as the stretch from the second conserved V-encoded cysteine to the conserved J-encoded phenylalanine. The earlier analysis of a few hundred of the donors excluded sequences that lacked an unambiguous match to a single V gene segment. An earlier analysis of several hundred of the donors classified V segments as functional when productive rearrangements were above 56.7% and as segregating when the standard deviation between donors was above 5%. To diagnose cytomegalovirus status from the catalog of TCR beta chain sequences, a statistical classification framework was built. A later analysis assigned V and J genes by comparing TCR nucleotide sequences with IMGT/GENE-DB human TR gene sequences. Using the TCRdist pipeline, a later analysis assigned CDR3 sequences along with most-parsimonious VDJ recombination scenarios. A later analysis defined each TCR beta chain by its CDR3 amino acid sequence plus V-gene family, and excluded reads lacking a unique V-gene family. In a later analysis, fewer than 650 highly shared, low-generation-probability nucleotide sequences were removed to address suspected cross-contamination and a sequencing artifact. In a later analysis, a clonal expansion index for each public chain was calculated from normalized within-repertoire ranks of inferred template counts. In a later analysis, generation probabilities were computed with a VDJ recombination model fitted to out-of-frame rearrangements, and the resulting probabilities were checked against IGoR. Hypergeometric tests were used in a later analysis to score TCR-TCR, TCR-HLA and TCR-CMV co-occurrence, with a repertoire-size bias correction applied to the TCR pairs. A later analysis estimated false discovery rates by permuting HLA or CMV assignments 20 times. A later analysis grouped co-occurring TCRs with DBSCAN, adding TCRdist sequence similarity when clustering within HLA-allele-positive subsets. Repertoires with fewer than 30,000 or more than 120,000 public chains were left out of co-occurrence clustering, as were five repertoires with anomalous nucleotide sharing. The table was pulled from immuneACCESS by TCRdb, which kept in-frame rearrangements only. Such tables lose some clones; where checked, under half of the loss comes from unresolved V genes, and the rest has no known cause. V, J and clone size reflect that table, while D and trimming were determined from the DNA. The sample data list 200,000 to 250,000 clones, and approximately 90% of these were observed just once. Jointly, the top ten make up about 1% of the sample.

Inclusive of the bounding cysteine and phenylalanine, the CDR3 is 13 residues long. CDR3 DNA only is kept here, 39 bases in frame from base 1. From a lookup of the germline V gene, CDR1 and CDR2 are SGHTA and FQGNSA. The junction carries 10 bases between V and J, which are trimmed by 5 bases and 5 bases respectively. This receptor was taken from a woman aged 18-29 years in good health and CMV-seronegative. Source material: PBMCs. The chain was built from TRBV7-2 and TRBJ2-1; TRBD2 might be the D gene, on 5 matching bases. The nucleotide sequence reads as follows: TGTACCAGCAGCAGAGGGAATAACAATGAGCAGTTCTTC. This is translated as CTSSRGNNNEQFF.